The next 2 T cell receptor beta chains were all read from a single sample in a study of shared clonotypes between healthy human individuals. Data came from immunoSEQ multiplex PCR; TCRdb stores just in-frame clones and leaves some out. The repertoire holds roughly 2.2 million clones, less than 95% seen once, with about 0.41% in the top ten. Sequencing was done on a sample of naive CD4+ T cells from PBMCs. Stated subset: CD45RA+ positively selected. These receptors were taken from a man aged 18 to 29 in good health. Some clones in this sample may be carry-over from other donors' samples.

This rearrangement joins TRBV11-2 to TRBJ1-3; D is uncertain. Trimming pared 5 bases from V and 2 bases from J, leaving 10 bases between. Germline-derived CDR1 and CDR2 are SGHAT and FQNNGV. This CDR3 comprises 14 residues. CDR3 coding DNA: TGTGCCAGCAGCCCAGAGGCTGCTGGAAACACCATATATTTT. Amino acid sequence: CASSPEAAGNTIYF.

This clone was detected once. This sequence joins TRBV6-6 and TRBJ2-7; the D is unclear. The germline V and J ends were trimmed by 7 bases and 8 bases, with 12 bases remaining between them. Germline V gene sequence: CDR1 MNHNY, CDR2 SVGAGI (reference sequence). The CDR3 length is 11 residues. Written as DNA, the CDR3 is TGTGCCAGCATTCGACACGATAAGCAGTACTTC. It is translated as CASIRHDKQYF.